A selection of T cell receptor beta chains follows, all from one sample in a study of blood T cell repertoires in COVID-19. Data came from immunoSEQ multiplex PCR; TCRdb stores just in-frame clones and leaves some out. The table records 35,000 to 45,000 clones, 70% to 90% of them present only once. Sequencing input: peripheral blood. Every receptor here comes from a human donor in a cohort sampled during active COVID-19. Each CDR3 is given with its conserved first and last residue.

CASSLDRFTDTQYF	14	TRBV11-1	TRBJ2-3
CAITKQGSYEQYF	13	TRBV2	TRBJ2-7
CASSVGARGQLEAFF	15	TRBV9	TRBJ1-1
CASSQSGGALETQYF	15	TRBV5-4	TRBJ2-5
CASSQQGGVEAFF	13	TRBV6-5	TRBJ1-1
CASSPEDRGRGSSYNSPLHF	20	TRBV5-5	TRBJ1-6
CASSPEPGQGFPDTEAFF	18	TRBV5-1	TRBJ1-1
CATSDTTGLDQPQHF	15	TRBV24-1	TRBJ1-5
CASSPGTDTDTQYF	14	TRBV10-1	TRBJ2-3
CASSGAGGALAKNIQYF	17	TRBV10-2	TRBJ2-4
CASGAGTTYINEQFF	15	TRBV3-1/TRBV3-2	TRBJ2-1
CASSQVRGTDTQYF	14	TRBV3-1/TRBV3-2	TRBJ2-3
CASSRQTDTQYF	12	TRBV27	TRBJ2-3
CASSQEVASWDNEQFF	16	TRBV4-1	TRBJ2-1
CASSPGQGVIETQYF	15	TRBV27	TRBJ2-5
CASSTRTVKGEKLFF	15	TRBV7-9	TRBJ1-4
CASSLGFNQGASDTQYF	17	TRBV5-4	TRBJ2-3
CASSLGRGGADTQYF	15	TRBV13	TRBJ2-3
CASSFRDEQYF	11	TRBV5-1	TRBJ2-7
CASSFQGTGVMNTEAFF	17	TRBV19	TRBJ1-1
CAWSIGGDDEKLFF	14	TRBV30	TRBJ1-4
CASSLRDRGKTDTQYF	16	TRBV5-5	TRBJ2-3
CASSLGTGDGYTF	13	TRBV7-3	TRBJ1-2
CASSKTSGYGYTF	13	TRBV12-3/TRBV12-4	TRBJ1-2
CASSEFFSGGAAEQYF	16	TRBV25-1	TRBJ2-7
CASSRTTDSEAFF	13	TRBV7-3	TRBJ1-1
CASSRGAGETQYF	13	TRBV11-2	TRBJ2-5
CASSNPQGARFGYTF	15	TRBV19	TRBJ1-2
CASSSLVSTGGEAFF	15	TRBV27	TRBJ1-1
CSVGAAAQNTEAFF	14	TRBV29-1	TRBJ1-1
CASSEVAGQVQETQYF	16	TRBV2	TRBJ2-5
CASSIGQGSTDTQYF	15	TRBV19	TRBJ2-3
CASSLVTGVDQPQHF	15	TRBV7-2	TRBJ1-5
CAWNSGRGISPLHF	14	TRBV30	TRBJ1-6
CASSPDTNQPQHF	13	TRBV19	TRBJ1-5
CASSFRERKNIQYF	14	TRBV5-6	TRBJ2-4
CASSHWHDEQFF	12	TRBV3-1/TRBV3-2	TRBJ2-1
CASSCPTLKYRCPQHF	16	TRBV5-4	TRBJ1-5
CASSQVALSYNEQFF	15	TRBV4-2	TRBJ2-1
CASSDPGTGKNTIYF	15	TRBV19	TRBJ1-3
CASSSQTGNGELFF	14	TRBV3-1/TRBV3-2	TRBJ2-2
CASRHAGSGYGYTF	14	TRBV3-1/TRBV3-2	TRBJ1-2
CASSPRTYQETQYF	14	TRBV14	TRBJ2-5
CASRGGQGQNTEAFF	15	TRBV2	TRBJ1-1
CASNSPRGDYGYTF	14	TRBV9	TRBJ1-2
CASSTNRDQPQHF	13	TRBV12-3/TRBV12-4	TRBJ1-5
CASRPSGAQETQYF	14	TRBV5-1	TRBJ2-5
CASSGQLPSGNTIYF	15	TRBV2	TRBJ1-3
CASSGVGTGQANYGYTF	17	TRBV7-9	TRBJ1-2
CASRDRGPYGYTF	13	TRBV19	TRBJ1-2
CASSPGAGGNTDTQYF	16	TRBV9	TRBJ2-3
CASSTASGGAHEQFF	15	TRBV5-1	TRBJ2-1
CASSEPAGGHTF	12	TRBV7-9	TRBJ2-3
CASSLGAPGIVHPEQYF	17	TRBV7-6	TRBJ2-7
CASSSRGGPQETQYF	15	TRBV7-3	TRBJ2-5
CASSLERGAAYDGLYGYTF	19	TRBV11-3	TRBJ1-2
CASSSNGRTGTYEQYF	16	TRBV18	TRBJ2-7
CASSPGTGLGLGEKLFF	17	TRBV4-2	TRBJ1-4
CASSYSPIQGSTQYF	15	TRBV6-5	TRBJ2-5
CASSVSPGGTEAFF	14	TRBV9	TRBJ1-1